This TCR beta chain was found in a study of CD8 T cells in ankylosing spondylitis. General observations from the study: Past research had described some motif variants in reactive arthritis synovial fluid and blood. Within ankylosing spondylitis blood, a TCR beta motif made up of roughly eight highly homologous variants appeared to be characteristic. Relatively scarce in peripheral blood, disease-linked clones were CD8+. Significant enrichment of disease-linked clones was reported in matched ankylosing spondylitis synovial fluid.

Germline V gives CDR1 MGHRA, CDR2 YSYEKL. This CDR3 has 13 residues. Trimming removed 2 bases at V and 1 base at J, with 6 bases between. This clonotype turned up a few times. The antigen is undetermined. Quantitative barcoded 5'-RACE was used to prepare TCR beta libraries. TCRdb re-derived calls from the 5' RACE reads in MiXCR, one entry per CDR3 protein. The sample records some 700,000 distinct CDR3 sequences, under 20% being singletons. The sequencing input was blood, either unsorted or a sorted T cell fraction (not recorded which). This receptor was taken from a male donor with ankylosing spondylitis. The chain is built from TRBV4-1 and TRBJ2-7; no clear D gene. The CDR3 DNA is TGCGCCAGCAGCCAACTACCATCCTACGAGCAGTACTTC. It yields the protein CASSQLPSYEQYF.